One T cell receptor (beta chain) is described in this entry. Antigen specificity is unknown. The data originate from a study of regulatory T cells in long-lasting Graves disease. Regarding the study as a whole: Persistent disease preferred TRBV28, TRBJ1-2 and TRBJ2-5; new disease, TRBV20-1 and TRBJ2-1. The small sample size may have reduced accuracy.

The V end lost 5 bases, the J end lost 6 bases, and 14 bases lay between the germline ends. Germline values: CDR1 GTSNPN, CDR2 SVGIG (reference sequence). The CDR3 is 12 residues long. Time point specified: persistent/refractory GD, antithyroid drugs over 5 years with positive TRAb. Extracted RNA from PBMCs served as the source of the TCR library. CDR3 regions were amplified by Arm-PCR using iRepertoire HTBI primers to build TCR beta libraries. TCRdb itself ran the multiplex PCR reads through MiXCR, one entry per CDR3 protein. The sample has roughly 450,000 distinct CDR3 sequences; about a quarter are singletons.

V is TRBV30 and J is TRBJ2-7; perhaps TRBD2 as D (6 bases). This sequence originates from a female donor with Graves disease. Sequenced here: peripheral blood mononuclear cells (PBMCs), sampled when the disease was refractory, from a patient treated with antithyroid drugs. CDR3 bases: TGTGCCTGGGGACCGACTAGTTTCGAGCAGTACTTC. Translation: CAWGPTSFEQYF.